The table lists the clone carrying this TCR beta chain with many counts. Its antigen is not known. The CDR3 runs 13 residues. Germline V gene data show CDR1 as SGDLS and CDR2 as YYNGEE. The trim removed 3 bases at V and 5 bases at J, leaving 3 bases unmatched. TCRdb reanalysed the 5' RACE reads using MiXCR and keeps one entry per CDR3 protein. This sample has about 82,000 distinct CDR3 sequences, with less than 15% found just once. The data derive from a study of T-cell memory formation after mild COVID-19. The wider study: TCR clustering was largely donor specific. Findings of the study overall: Day 15 to 85 contracting clones showed balanced CD4/CD8; day 15 to 37 expanders favored CD4+. CD8+ contracting clones occupied EMRA, while CD4+ ones occupied mainly CM and EM. SARS-CoV-2 specificity of second-wave clones peaking day 37 was unconfirmed.

The clonotype originates from a man aged 18 to 35 who had mild COVID-19 (a few samples of this study predate the infection). Cell type and time point are not known. This rearrangement joins TRBV9 to TRBJ2-5; TRBD2 aligns across 8 bases. The specimen was PBMCs or a T cell subset sorted from them (not recorded which). CDR3 sequence (DNA): TGTGCCAGCAGCGCGGGGGGGCTGGAGACCCAGTACTTC. Residues: CASSAGGLETQYF. The whole variable domain, filled in from reference TRBV9 and TRBJ2-5, reads DSGVTQTPKHLITATGQRVTLRCSPRSGDLSVYWYQQSLDQGLQFLIQYYNGEERAKGNILERFSAQQFPDLHSELNLSSLELGDSALYFCASSAGGLETQYFGPGTRLLVL.